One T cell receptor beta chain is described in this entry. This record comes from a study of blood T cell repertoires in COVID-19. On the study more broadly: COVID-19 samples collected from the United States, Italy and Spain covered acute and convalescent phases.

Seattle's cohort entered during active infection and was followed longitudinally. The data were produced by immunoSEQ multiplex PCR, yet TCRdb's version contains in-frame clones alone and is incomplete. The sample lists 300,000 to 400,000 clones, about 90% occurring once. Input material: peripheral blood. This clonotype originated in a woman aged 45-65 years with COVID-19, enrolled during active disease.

The CDR3 here is CASINAGTGFYEQYF. CDR3 nucleotides: TGTGCCAGCATCAACGCCGGGACAGGCTTCTACGAGCAGTACTTC. The chain carries TRBV11-2 and TRBJ2-7; 8 positions agree with TRBD1. CDR3 length equals 15 residues. Per germline, CDR1 SGHAT and CDR2 FQNNGV. Unmatched junction bases numbered 11, after V lost 7 bases and J lost 3 bases. Together with reference TRBV11-2 and TRBJ2-7, the CDR3 gives the full variable domain: EAGVAQSPRYKIIEKRQSVAFWCNPISGHATLYWYQQILGQGPKLLIQFQNNGVVDDSQLPKDRFSAERLKGVDSTLKIQPAKLEDSAVYLCASINAGTGFYEQYFGPGTRLTVT.